These T cell receptor beta chains were read from a single sample in a study of chemoradiotherapy in HPV16-positive cancers. Sequenced by immunoSEQ multiplex PCR; TCRdb stores in-frame clones only, minus some. The sample records 30,000 to 40,000 clones, approximately 73% being singletons. Sequencing was performed on blood, taken from a patient who underwent chemoradiotherapy. These TCRs come from a human donor with HPV-associated anogenital cancer. Each CDR3 is given without its conserved first and last residue. The order of the fields is CDR3 protein, J gene, V gene.

CDR3aa: ASSDRPPLAKNIQY
j_gene: TRBJ2-4
v_gene: TRBV4-1

CDR3aa: ASSTGALLGGYT
j_gene: TRBJ1-2
v_gene: TRBV2

CDR3aa: ASSLDRGNTEAF
j_gene: TRBJ1-1
v_gene: TRBV7-3

CDR3aa: ASSWGQAQETQY
j_gene: TRBJ2-5
v_gene: TRBV5-1

CDR3aa: ASSVQGEAGNTIY
j_gene: TRBJ1-3
v_gene: TRBV6-1

CDR3aa: ASSITGNEKLF
j_gene: TRBJ1-4
v_gene: TRBV18

CDR3aa: ASSYLGVDRFYGYT
j_gene: TRBJ1-2
v_gene: TRBV6-5

CDR3aa: AISVNGNTIY
j_gene: TRBJ1-3
v_gene: TRBV10-3

CDR3aa: ASSLGTYNSPLH
j_gene: TRBJ1-6
v_gene: TRBV14

CDR3aa: SGLTDSGANVLT
j_gene: TRBJ2-6
v_gene: TRBV29-1

CDR3aa: ASSVGPEPTEAF
j_gene: TRBJ1-1
v_gene: TRBV9

CDR3aa: ASSLVSRERETQY
j_gene: TRBJ2-5
v_gene: TRBV7-2

CDR3aa: ASSYEGRMNTEAF
j_gene: TRBJ1-1
v_gene: TRBV6-5